The source of this TCR beta chain is a study of cytomegalovirus exposure and HLA in healthy donors. Concerning this clone itself: Its target is not known.

The PCR contained 60 Vbeta and 13 Jbeta primers. TCRdb keeps only in-frame clones here, not all; method: immunoSEQ multiplex PCR. The table lists about 200,000 clones, around 83% of them singletons. Deletions cut 7 bases from V and 1 base from J, with 9 bases between. This CDR3 has 12 residues. CDR1 is GTSNPN, CDR2 SVGIG, per germline (reference sequence). Study-wide results and limits: An analysis that was carried out later associated fewer than 20,000 TCR beta sequences with HLA alleles at 0.05 false discovery rate. Only CMV serostatus was available as immune exposure information. Associated with cytomegalovirus, according to the listing, were around 160 TCR beta chains.

The specimen sequenced was PBMCs. This chain links TRBV30 with TRBJ2-3; D gene uncertain. This TCR came from a girl under 18 in good health and CMV-seronegative. The CDR3 bases are TGTGCCTTCCGCGCCGGCACAGATACGCAGTATTTT. This codes for CAFRAGTDTQYF.